This is a list of T cell receptor beta chains from one sample in a study of T cells in localized non-small cell lung cancer. Only in-frame clones appear in the TCRdb table, and some are missing; sequencing was by immunoSEQ multiplex PCR. The sample contains 30,000 to 35,000 clones, 88% of which appear only once. The source material was peripheral blood, sampled before any cancer treatment. The receptors stem from a woman aged 40 to 75 with stage I lung adenocarcinoma. Each CDR3 is given without its conserved first and last residue. A row's size may be missing; if present it is once, few, many or a size class.

clone_size: .; v_call: TRBV11-3; cdr3_aa: ASSLDQDWGYT
clone_size: .; v_call: TRBV5-6; cdr3_aa: ASSLERPNDEQF
clone_size: .; v_call: TRBV18; cdr3_aa: ASSPSTLLTDTQY
clone_size: .; v_call: TRBV7-8; cdr3_aa: ASSTPRASGGHYNEQF
clone_size: once; v_call: TRBV2; cdr3_aa: ASSPDRIAKNIQY
clone_size: .; v_call: TRBV30; cdr3_aa: AWSPFGANTEAF
clone_size: .; v_call: TRBV9; cdr3_aa: ASSTLAGMRNEQF
clone_size: .; v_call: TRBV6-4; cdr3_aa: ASSVAGEGTDTQY
clone_size: .; v_call: TRBV4-3; cdr3_aa: ASSQDGGGRTNEKLF
clone_size: .; v_call: TRBV4-3; cdr3_aa: ASSQERTLGNTIY
clone_size: .; v_call: TRBV7-2; cdr3_aa: ASRVTGLNTEAF
clone_size: few; v_call: TRBV27; cdr3_aa: ASSLKSRETQY
clone_size: once; v_call: TRBV15; cdr3_aa: ATSYTGDTQY
clone_size: .; v_call: TRBV5-4; cdr3_aa: ASSRLPGFPNQPQH
clone_size: .; v_call: TRBV5-1; cdr3_aa: ASSSRTGAEETQY
clone_size: .; v_call: TRBV5-1; cdr3_aa: ASSWGTEAF
clone_size: .; v_call: TRBV5-1; cdr3_aa: ASRTGGTYEQY
clone_size: .; v_call: TRBV5-4; cdr3_aa: ASSLPGGETQY
clone_size: .; v_call: TRBV11-3; cdr3_aa: ASSLRIEAEAF
clone_size: .; v_call: TRBV29-1; cdr3_aa: SVRSGQGDNEQF
clone_size: .; v_call: TRBV5-4; cdr3_aa: ASSGKTSGGFYHSYNEQF
clone_size: .; v_call: TRBV19; cdr3_aa: ATERGPGEHEKLF
clone_size: .; v_call: TRBV27; cdr3_aa: ASSISSDAKRVPQH
clone_size: .; v_call: TRBV18; cdr3_aa: ASSPGLDTQY
clone_size: .; v_call: TRBV7-7; cdr3_aa: ASSPSGGANTGELF
clone_size: .; v_call: TRBV7-9; cdr3_aa: ASSLAATNEKLF
clone_size: .; v_call: TRBV9; cdr3_aa: ASSTGTGRETQY
clone_size: .; v_call: TRBV6-6; cdr3_aa: ASSYGVETPNEGYT
clone_size: .; v_call: TRBV2; cdr3_aa: ASKTGPTGLSPLH
clone_size: .; v_call: TRBV7-2; cdr3_aa: ASSLDNQPQH
clone_size: .; v_call: TRBV7-8; cdr3_aa: ASSKTKAPNTEAF
clone_size: once; v_call: TRBV14; cdr3_aa: ASSPHRGASGNTIY
clone_size: .; v_call: TRBV7-9; cdr3_aa: ASSPRGPTLYNEQF
clone_size: few; v_call: TRBV5-4; cdr3_aa: ASSFGSSGWANEKLF
clone_size: .; v_call: TRBV7-6; cdr3_aa: ASSLGTPASTDTQY
clone_size: .; v_call: TRBV19; cdr3_aa: ASGYRGGQPQH
clone_size: .; v_call: TRBV6-5; cdr3_aa: ASKPNGVGGYT
clone_size: .; v_call: TRBV27; cdr3_aa: ASGYGSTEAF
clone_size: few; v_call: TRBV5-5; cdr3_aa: ASSPWTAGSNQPQH
clone_size: .; v_call: TRBV5-1; cdr3_aa: ASRLDRGNYNEQF
clone_size: .; v_call: TRBV4-3; cdr3_aa: ASSQDTGTETQY
clone_size: .; v_call: TRBV7-2; cdr3_aa: ASSWGGDNYGYT
clone_size: .; v_call: TRBV6-5; cdr3_aa: ASRRPGTAYEQY
clone_size: .; v_call: TRBV10-3; cdr3_aa: AIRETAMNEKLF
clone_size: .; v_call: TRBV11-2; cdr3_aa: ASSGIGGGELF
clone_size: few; v_call: TRBV7-9; cdr3_aa: ARPPGPVIPYEQY
clone_size: .; v_call: TRBV9; cdr3_aa: ASSLGQGFDGELF
clone_size: .; v_call: TRBV4-1; cdr3_aa: ASSQERDRYNEQF
clone_size: .; v_call: TRBV9; cdr3_aa: ASSPTGSSREQY
clone_size: .; v_call: TRBV27; cdr3_aa: ASRIGGSGYT
clone_size: .; v_call: TRBV11-3; cdr3_aa: ASSSGTLYSDTQY
clone_size: .; v_call: TRBV11-2; cdr3_aa: ASSPRQGNEKLF
clone_size: .; v_call: TRBV30; cdr3_aa: AWRAAGLDYNEQF